Listed here are 6 T cell receptor beta chains from one sample, sequenced in a study of Ad26.COV2.S vaccination and SARS-CoV-2 variants. Some clones are missing from TCRdb's copy, which holds only in-frame ones; the method was immunoSEQ multiplex PCR. The repertoire includes hundreds of thousands of clones, 89% of them detected once, and around 1.4% sits in the top ten. Treatment noted: about 20 received Ad26.COV2.S at low or high dose, single or two shots; 5 received placebo; per-sample allocation not given. On day 63 after the first injection, vaccine and placebo recipients gave samples. The starting material was peripheral blood, obtained in a trial of Ad26.COV2.S vaccine versus placebo. These receptors all stem from a person between 18 and 65 years old who received the Ad26.COV2.S COVID-19 vaccine or a placebo.

The J gene is TRBJ1-1, the V gene TRBV5-1; 7 bases line up with TRBD1. The CDR3 is 15 amino acids. Germline V gene lookup returns CDR1 SGHRS and CDR2 YFSETQ. After removal of 4 bases from V and 3 bases from J, the junction contained 9 bases not matched to a gene. CDR3 sequence reads: CASSITGTAYTEAFF. The DNA of the CDR3 is TGCGCCAGCAGCATCACCGGGACAGCGTACACTGAAGCTTTCTTT.

The chain is built from TRBV11-2 and TRBJ1-4; 7 bases are shared with TRBD1. V was pared by 4 bases and J by 4 bases, with 9 bases of the junction left unmatched. Per germline, CDR1 SGHAT and CDR2 FQNNGV. This CDR3 region has 16 residues. The CDR3 sequence is CASSSAPTGINEKLFF. Here the CDR3 DNA reads TGTGCCAGCAGCTCCGCCCCGACAGGGATTAATGAAAAACTGTTTTTT.

In its sample, this clone was seen once. The V gene is TRBV29-1, the J gene TRBJ1-2; D unclear. V was shortened by 2 bases and J by 1 base, with 5 bases between the two germline ends. Germline V gives CDR1 SQVTM, CDR2 ANQGSEA. The CDR3 is made up of 12 amino acids. CDR3: CSVENNNYGYTF. The CDR3 DNA follows: TGCAGCGTTGAAAACAATAACTATGGCTACACCTTC.

In its sample, this clone was seen once. This chain links TRBV10-2 with TRBJ1-1; no reliable D call. Trimming pared 4 bases from V and 2 bases from J, leaving 8 bases between. This CDR3 is 13 amino acids long. Per the germline V gene, CDR1 is WSHSY and CDR2 is SAAADI. This chain's CDR3 is CASSAPGNTEAFF. DNA of the CDR3: TGCGCCAGCAGTGCCCCCGGAAACACTGAAGCTTTCTTT.

About this clone: The junction and the germline gene differ at one end; a read error may be behind it. The chain is built from TRBV7-7 and TRBJ1-3; 7 bases line up with TRBD1. The CDR3 length is 15 residues. Looked up from germline, CDR1 is SSHAT and CDR2 is FNYEAQ (reference sequence). The CDR3 region is CASSLDQGAGNTIYF. In DNA, the CDR3 is TGTGCTAGCAGCTTGGACCAGGGGGCTGGAAACACCATATATTTT.

V is TRBV29-1 and J is TRBJ2-2; a weak D match, TRBD2 (6 bases). CDR1 SQVTM and CDR2 ANQGSEA come from the germline V gene. The V end was cut by 3 bases, the J end by 3 bases, with 11 bases between. This CDR3 contains 14 residues. The CDR3 DNA sequence: TGCAGCGTTGAGCGGGACGGCTACACCGGGGAGCTGTTTTTT. This encodes CSVERDGYTGELFF.